The 30 T cell receptor beta chains reported below all come from one sample, sequenced in a study of beta chain features in type 1 diabetes. cDNA synthesis used the whole RNA isolate, giving expressed TCRB sequences. The protocol was immunoSEQ multiplex PCR, while the TCRdb copy is restricted to in-frame clones and leaves out a portion. The top ten clones hold roughly 1.5% of a sample with under 150,000 clones, less than 8.5% of them seen once. What was sequenced was central memory CD4+ T cells from blood. Receptor source: a woman between 25 and 40 years old in good health.

This clone turned up a few times. This rearrangement joins TRBV19 to TRBJ2-2; 11 bases map to TRBD1. The V segment lost 6 bases and the J segment 2 bases; nucleotides outside the gene matches: 2. The CDR3 runs to 15 residues. Per the germline V gene, CDR1 is LNHDA and CDR2 is SQIVND (reference sequence). The CDR3, as DNA: TGTGCCAGTAGCCGGACAGGGGGCAACACCGGGGAGCTGTTTTTT. This encodes CASSRTGGNTGELFF.

The chain carries TRBV18 and TRBJ2-3; the D gene is possibly TRBD1 (6 bases). The ends were cut back, 7 bases at V and 4 bases at J, with 15 bases in the middle. The CDR3 contains 14 residues. Germline V gives CDR1 KGHSH, CDR2 LQKENI. CDR3 loop: CASYSTGLADTQYF. CDR3 DNA sequence: TGTGCCAGCTACTCAACAGGGCTGGCAGATACGCAGTATTTT.

V gene TRBV9 combines with J gene TRBJ2-2; the D is unclear. This CDR3 contains 14 residues. Trimming took 4 bases from V and 6 from J, leaving 13 bases between them. Per the germline V gene, CDR1 is SGDLS and CDR2 is YYNGEE. Here the CDR3 DNA reads TGTGCCAGCAGCCCCACTGGTAATCCCGGGGAGCTGTTTTTT. This translates into CASSPTGNPGELFF.

This clone was seen more than once but under ten times. The chain joins TRBV6-1 to TRBJ2-7; D not resolved. Trimming stripped 2 bases from V and 2 bases from J, with 7 bases between. The CDR3 totals 13 residues. CDR1 MNHNS and CDR2 SASEGT come from the germline V gene. This CDR3 reads CASSELSAYEQYF. The DNA for the CDR3 is TGTGCCAGCAGTGAATTGTCTGCCTACGAGCAGTACTTC.

The chain carries TRBV4-2 and TRBJ2-3; 8 bases are a match to TRBD2. V lost 2 bases and J lost 1; bases outside the gene matches: 8. Germline-derived CDR1 and CDR2 are LGHNA and YNFKEQ. The CDR3 consists of 17 residues. The CDR3 DNA sequence: TGTGCCAGCAGCCAACCACAAGCGGGAGAGGGCACAGATACGCAGTATTTT. As protein: CASSQPQAGEGTDTQYF.

This chain joins TRBV7-9 and TRBJ2-1, with D possibly being TRBD2 (5 bases). V was pared by 5 bases and J by 10 bases, with 9 bases between. The CDR3 is made up of 11 amino acids. From germline, CDR1 is SEHNR and CDR2 FQNEAQ (reference sequence). CDR3 loop: CASSLSGEQFF. The CDR3 nucleotides read TGTGCCAGCAGCCTGTCGGGGGAGCAGTTCTTC.

This clone was seen only a few times. The rearrangement uses TRBV28 and TRBJ2-3, with D possibly TRBD1 on 6 matching bases. V was pared by 6 bases and J by 3 bases, with 10 bases between. The germline CDR1 and CDR2 sequences are MDHEN and SYDVKM. The CDR3 loop spans 13 amino acids. CDR3 loop: CASRSGQTDTQYF. DNA for the CDR3: TGTGCCAGCAGATCTGGACAGACAGATACGCAGTATTTT.

V gene TRBV4-2 combines with J gene TRBJ1-4, with 7 bases fitting TRBD1. The germline V gene has CDR1 LGHNA and CDR2 YNFKEQ. The CDR3 is 16 amino acids. Unmatched junction bases numbered 5, after V lost 1 base and J lost 3 bases. The CDR3 bases are TGTGCCAGCAGCCAAGGACAGGGTATCGCTAATGAAAAACTGTTTTTT. It translates to CASSQGQGIANEKLFF.

The rearrangement uses TRBV6-5 and TRBJ1-1, with D unresolved. Germline lookup yields CDR1 MNHEY and CDR2 SVGAGI. V lost 2 bases, J lost 0 bases, and 10 bases lay in between. The CDR3 covers 15 residues. The CDR3 reads CASSYASQMNTEAFF. For the CDR3, the DNA is TGTGCCAGCAGTTACGCCTCTCAGATGAACACTGAAGCTTTCTTT.

This clone was observed a few times. The chain has TRBV5-1 and TRBJ2-3; possibly TRBD2 for D (6 bases). V dropped 0 bases and J dropped 3 bases, with 11 bases sitting between them. Germline lookup yields CDR1 SGHRS and CDR2 YFSETQ. The CDR3 spans 15 residues. The CDR3 region has the DNA TGCGCCAGCAGCTTGGCCCCTGGGGGGACAGATACGCAGTATTTT. Amino acids: CASSLAPGGTDTQYF.

This clone was observed a handful of times. The gene calls are TRBV7-2 and TRBJ1-2; possibly TRBD1 for D (6 bases). Germline lookup yields CDR1 SGHTA and CDR2 FQGNSA. The CDR3 totals 14 residues. Deletions cut 1 base from V and 8 bases from J, with 14 bases between. The DNA of the CDR3 is TGTGCCAGCAGCTTAGACAGGGAAAGGGGCGGCTACACCTTC. Translating it yields CASSLDRERGGYTF.

The chain links TRBV9 to TRBJ1-1, with 9 bases aligning to TRBD1. Germline-derived CDR1 and CDR2 are SGDLS and YYNGEE. With 0 bases clipped from V and 5 bases from J, the junction kept 8 bases outside the gene matches. The CDR3 contains 16 residues. CDR3 in DNA: TGTGCCAGCAGCGTAGCCCCACAGGGGGCCGGGACTGAAGCTTTCTTT. Translating it yields CASSVAPQGAGTEAFF.

The chain combines TRBV4-1 with TRBJ2-1, with D uncertain. V shed 0 bases and J shed 5 bases, with 20 bases lying between them. Germline lookup yields CDR1 MGHRA and CDR2 YSYEKL. The CDR3 contains 18 residues. Written as DNA, the CDR3 is TGCGCCAGCAGCCAAGAAAGCCCCCTGGAGAGTCCCAACAATGAGCAGTTCTTC. Translating gives CASSQESPLESPNNEQFF.

The chain joins TRBV7-2 to TRBJ2-3, with 7 bases that match TRBD2. This CDR3 spans 15 amino acids. Germline V lookup: CDR1 SGHTA, CDR2 FQGNSA. V gave up 6 bases and J gave up 5 bases; unmatched junction bases: 11. CDR3: CASSPYAGVGDTQYF. The CDR3 nucleotides read TGTGCCAGCAGTCCCTACGCGGGAGTTGGAGATACGCAGTATTTT.

There are a few counts of this clone. The chain links TRBV6-6 to TRBJ1-2, with a weak D call TRBD1 (6 bases). The V gene's germline CDR1 is MNHNY and CDR2 SVGAGI (reference sequence). The CDR3 is 14 amino acids. Trimming shortened V by 0 bases and J by 4 bases, and 9 bases separated the two germline ends. This CDR3 reads CASSYSDSFYGYTF. DNA for the CDR3: TGTGCCAGCAGTTACTCGGACAGTTTCTATGGCTACACCTTC.

In this sample, this clone turned up a few times. The chain carries TRBV7-9 and TRBJ1-5; the D gene is possibly TRBD1 (6 bases). Trimming took off 1 base at V and 4 bases at J, with 8 bases between the two ends. Germline V gives CDR1 SEHNR, CDR2 FQNEAQ (reference sequence). CDR3 length equals 14 residues. The DNA of the CDR3 is TGTGCCAGCAGCTTAGGACAGGAGAATCAGCCCCAGCATTTT. It is translated as CASSLGQENQPQHF.

This chain links TRBV11-2 with TRBJ1-2, with D perhaps TRBD1 (5 bases). The germline V and J ends were trimmed by 3 bases and 0 bases, with 8 bases remaining between them. The CDR3 loop spans 14 amino acids. CDR1 is SGHAT, CDR2 FQNNGV, per germline. The CDR3 reads CASSFGGANYGYTF. The CDR3 nucleotides are TGTGCCAGCAGCTTTGGAGGGGCTAACTATGGCTACACCTTC.

This chain uses TRBV4-3 with TRBJ2-7; no clear D. There are 13 residues in the CDR3. The germline V gene has CDR1 LGHNA and CDR2 YSLEER. Trimming took 1 base from V and 3 from J, leaving 7 bases between them. The CDR3 DNA sequence: TGCGCCAGCAGCCAAGGTTCACTCTACGAGCAGTACTTC. The encoded protein is CASSQGSLYEQYF.

There are a few counts of this clone. This sequence joins TRBV28 and TRBJ1-2; 7 positions agree with TRBD1. The germline V gene has CDR1 MDHEN and CDR2 SYDVKM. The CDR3 length is 13 residues. With V trimmed by 7 bases and J by 7 bases, 9 bases remained unmatched. This CDR3 is CASNEGARSGYTF. In DNA, the CDR3 is TGTGCCAGCAACGAGGGGGCAAGGAGTGGCTACACCTTC.

The chain is built from TRBV19 and TRBJ2-2; D may be TRBD2 (6 bases). The CDR3 covers 15 residues. With 1 base removed from V and 6 bases from J, the gap between germline ends came to 12 bases. The germline gives CDR1 LNHDA, CDR2 SQIVND (reference sequence). CDR3 DNA sequence: TGTGCCAGTAGTATAGTCGGCGGCGGGGCCGGGGAGCTGTTTTTT. Protein: CASSIVGGGAGELFF.

V gene TRBV2 combines with J gene TRBJ1-5; D ambiguous. CDR1 is SNHLY and CDR2 is FYNNEI in the germline V gene. V was pared by 6 bases and J by 6 bases, with 12 bases between. The CDR3 runs to 13 residues. The CDR3 sequence is CASREFTSQPQHF. CDR3 bases: TGTGCCAGCAGGGAATTTACATCTCAGCCCCAGCATTTT.

There are a few counts of this clone. The gene calls are TRBV18 and TRBJ1-3; maybe TRBD1 (6 bases). The CDR3 contains 16 residues. The V gene's germline CDR1 is KGHSH and CDR2 LQKENI. The V gene lost 1 base and the J gene lost 0 bases, with 10 bases spanning the gap. The DNA of the CDR3 is TGTGCCAGCTCACCACAAGAGGACAGCTCTGGAAACACCATATATTTT. It is translated as CASSPQEDSSGNTIYF.

The V call is TRBV7-3, the J call TRBJ2-1; no clear D. V was clipped by 0 bases and J by 6 bases, with 6 bases between them. Germline V gene data show CDR1 as SGHTA and CDR2 as FQGTGA. This CDR3 region has 13 residues. The CDR3 reads CASSLTPSNEQFF. CDR3 nucleotide sequence: TGTGCCAGCAGCTTAACTCCTAGCAATGAGCAGTTCTTC.

The table lists this clone with a few counts. V is TRBV2 and J is TRBJ1-2, with 7 bases identical to TRBD1. CDR1 is SNHLY, CDR2 FYNNEI, per germline. The CDR3 is 13 residues long. Losses at the gene ends were 4 bases for V and 7 bases for J; bases not matched to a gene: 6. The CDR3 sequence is CASSGQGPGGYTF. The CDR3 bases are TGTGCCAGCAGTGGACAGGGTCCGGGTGGCTACACCTTC.

The chain recombines TRBV30 with TRBJ2-2, with D possibly matching TRBD2 (5 bases). The CDR3 covers 14 residues. Trimming left V 0 bases short and J 6 bases short, with 11 bases between. Germline V gene sequence: CDR1 GTSNPN, CDR2 SVGIG (reference sequence). This chain's CDR3 is CAWSVGGFSGELFF. CDR3 bases: TGTGCCTGGAGTGTAGGAGGATTCTCCGGGGAGCTGTTTTTT.

This clone has a handful of counts. V and J are TRBV4-2 and TRBJ1-2; 8 nucleotides line up with TRBD1. After removal of 2 bases from V and 2 bases from J, the junction contained 4 bases not matched to a gene. The length of the CDR3 is 15 residues. In germline, CDR1 is LGHNA, CDR2 YNFKEQ. The CDR3 region has the DNA TGTGCCAGCAGCCAATGGACAGGGCAAAACTATGGCTACACCTTC. It is translated as CASSQWTGQNYGYTF.

This rearrangement joins TRBV28 to TRBJ1-5; the D gene is possibly TRBD1 (5 bases). Trimming removed 3 bases at V and 6 bases at J, with 9 bases between. The CDR3 is 13 amino acids. CDR1 is MDHEN and CDR2 is SYDVKM in the germline V gene. CDR3 sequence: CASSLGPPQPQHF. The CDR3 DNA follows: TGTGCCAGCAGTTTGGGGCCCCCTCAGCCCCAGCATTTT. Together with reference TRBV28 and TRBJ1-5, the CDR3 gives the full variable domain: DVKVTQSSRYLVKRTGEKVFLECVQDMDHENMFWYRQDPGLGLRLIYFSYDVKMKEKGDIPEGYSVSREKKERFSLILESASTNQTSMYLCASSLGPPQPQHFGDGTRLSIL.

There are a few counts of this clone. The V gene is TRBV7-2, the J gene TRBJ1-2; 7 bases agree with TRBD1. Per the germline V gene, CDR1 is SGHTA and CDR2 is FQGNSA. Trimming took 5 bases from V and 5 from J; bases not matched to a gene: 8. The CDR3 covers 14 residues. DNA of the CDR3: TGTGCCAGCAGCCTACCGACAGGGAGGTATGGCTACACCTTC. Protein product: CASSLPTGRYGYTF.

This clone was counted at least ten times. The V call is TRBV5-1, the J call TRBJ2-5; D possibly corresponds to TRBD1 (5 bases). CDR1 SGHRS and CDR2 YFSETQ come from the germline V gene. V was cut by 5 bases and J by 1 base, with 15 bases left in between. This CDR3 has 15 residues. In DNA form, the CDR3 reads TGCGCCAGCAGTTCCCAAGGGGCAGTCCAAGAGACCCAGTACTTC. Protein product: CASSSQGAVQETQYF.

This clone was seen only a few times. The chain couples TRBV28 to TRBJ1-3; 9 bases fit TRBD1. The V gene end was trimmed by 2 bases and the J gene end by 1 base; junction bases not matched to a gene: 3. Germline V gene lookup returns CDR1 MDHEN and CDR2 SYDVKM. This CDR3 spans 16 amino acids. CDR3 sequence (DNA): TGTGCCAGCAGTTTAGGGACAGGGACTTCTGGAAACACCATATATTTT. Encoded protein: CASSLGTGTSGNTIYF.